This T cell receptor (beta chain) was identified during a study of cytomegalovirus exposure and HLA in healthy donors. About this clone: Its cognate antigen is unknown.

Broader study findings: As a later analysis showed, several of the most significant clusters appeared to be linked to common viral pathogens. For TCR beta chains, V- and J-gene trimming was later linked to a missense DCLRE1C variant.

Trimming removed 4 bases from V and 1 base from J, with 14 bases in between. Germline V gene sequence: CDR1 GTSNPN, CDR2 SVGIG (reference sequence). The CDR3 runs to 15 residues. It was with 60 Vbeta and 13 Jbeta primers that the PCR ran. Some clones are missing from TCRdb's copy, which holds only in-frame ones; the method was immunoSEQ multiplex PCR. Seen here are roughly 120,000 clones, 15% to 17% observed once, and the top ten hold 1.9%. Sequencing used PBMCs. The chain carries TRBV30 and TRBJ2-4, with a possible D match to TRBD2 (5 bases). This clonotype originated in a woman between 18 and 29 years old in good health and CMV-seronegative. The CDR3 region has the DNA TGTGCCTGGAAAGGCGGCGGCGGGGCCAAAAACATTCAGTACTTC. This codes for CAWKGGGGAKNIQYF.